What follows are 14 T cell receptor beta chains derived from one specimen sequenced in a study of cytomegalovirus exposure and HLA in healthy donors (dated by TCRdb to 2016 to 2017). Preparation of the library involved the immunoSEQ multiplex PCR assay. As stored in TCRdb, this immuneACCESS dataset retains in-frame rearrangements with V and J assigned. A fraction of the clones does not appear; measured against another copy, unresolved V genes explain less than half of the discrepancy, and the remainder lacks a known reason. A total of 130,000 to 150,000 clones appear in this sample, around 89% of them only once. The ten largest clones represent 6.2% of the sample. Sequencing was done on a sample of PBMCs. All receptors come from a woman aged 25 to 45 in good health and CMV-seropositive.

This clone came up once. The rearrangement links TRBV11-2 to TRBJ2-2, with 8 bases lining up with TRBD1. J lost 6 bases, V lost 2 bases, and 8 bases had no gene match. Germline assignment: CDR1 SGHAT and CDR2 FQNNGV. The CDR3 consists of 16 residues. Here the CDR3 DNA reads TGTGCCAGCAGCTTACTTGGACAGGGCAGGGCCGGGGAGCTGTTTTTT. Protein product: CASSLLGQGRAGELFF. The complete variable domain, with remaining parts taken from reference TRBV11-2 and TRBJ2-2, reads EAGVAQSPRYKIIEKRQSVAFWCNPISGHATLYWYQQILGQGPKLLIQFQNNGVVDDSQLPKDRFSAERLKGVDSTLKIQPAKLEDSAVYLCASSLLGQGRAGELFFGEGSRLTVL.

The rearrangement uses TRBV27 and TRBJ2-4; 15 bases match TRBD2. Germline lookup yields CDR1 MNHEY and CDR2 SMNVEV (reference sequence). Trimming at V came to 1 base and at J to 6 bases, leaving 7 bases not matched to a gene. There are 18 residues in the CDR3. This chain's CDR3 is CASSLLGTSGGYGNIQYF. CDR3 DNA: TGTGCCAGCAGTTTATTAGGGACTAGCGGGGGGTACGGAAACATTCAGTACTTC.

The chain employs TRBV6-5 and TRBJ2-1; 7 nucleotides agree with TRBD1. The CDR3 totals 14 residues. V lost 0 bases, J lost 12 bases, and 8 bases stayed unmatched. Per the germline V gene, CDR1 is MNHEY and CDR2 is SVGAGI. CDR3 amino acids: CASSYSEGGAGQFF. In DNA form, the CDR3 reads TGTGCCAGCAGTTACTCGGAAGGGGGCGCCGGGCAGTTCTTC.

The chain couples TRBV7-9 to TRBJ2-6; 10 bases line up with TRBD2. The CDR3 length is 17 residues. The ends lost 4 bases at V and 0 bases at J; junction bases unmatched: 3. Germline lookup yields CDR1 SEHNR and CDR2 FQNEAQ (reference sequence). The CDR3 loop is CASSSTSGTSGANVLTF. The CDR3 nucleotides read TGTGCCAGCAGCTCCACTAGCGGGACCTCTGGGGCCAACGTCCTGACTTTC.

This chain links TRBV4-1 with TRBJ1-5; D may be TRBD1 (6 bases). CDR3 length: 15 residues. Germline loops: CDR1 MGHRA, CDR2 YSYEKL. Trimming took off 0 bases at V and 9 bases at J, with 15 bases between the two ends. CDR3 sequence reads: CASSQEPGGLGPQHF. DNA of the CDR3: TGCGCCAGCAGCCAAGAACCGGGGGGGCTTGGGCCCCAGCATTTT.

Comments on this clone: This CDR3 is also generated by other DNA sequences in the sample. This chain joins TRBV6-5 and TRBJ2-5; D call uncertain. Trimming left V 0 bases short and J 4 bases short, with 3 bases between. The CDR3 is 12 amino acids. Germline CDR1 reads MNHEY; CDR2 reads SVGAGI. CDR3 nucleotides: TGTGCCAGCAGTTACTCGAGAGAGACCCAGTACTTC. Amino acids: CASSYSRETQYF.

This chain connects TRBV2 to TRBJ2-3; tentatively, D is TRBD2 (5 bases). V was pared by 4 bases and J by 0 bases, with 11 bases between. The CDR3 length is 15 residues. Germline CDR1 and CDR2: SNHLY and FYNNEI. The CDR3 protein is CASSGARTSTDTQYF. In nucleotides, the CDR3 is TGTGCCAGCAGTGGAGCGCGGACTAGCACAGATACGCAGTATTTT. The full variable domain, with the rest looked up from reference TRBV2 and TRBJ2-3, is EPEVTQTPSHQVTQMGQEVILRCVPISNHLYFYWYRQILGQKVEFLVSFYNNEISEKSEIFDDQFSVERPDGSNFTLKIRSTKLEDSAMYFCASSGARTSTDTQYFGPGTRLTVL.

This chain connects TRBV4-1 to TRBJ2-2; 8 nucleotides agree with TRBD1. CDR1 is MGHRA, CDR2 YSYEKL, per germline. This CDR3 has 17 amino acids. V lost 0 bases to trimming and J lost 7 bases; unmatched junction nucleotides: 10. Here the CDR3 reads CASSQDPRGLVIGELFF. In nucleotides, the CDR3 is TGCGCCAGCAGCCAAGATCCCAGGGGGCTGGTAATCGGGGAGCTGTTTTTT.

V and J are TRBV6-5 and TRBJ2-3; 12 nucleotides agree with TRBD2. This CDR3 region has 15 residues. Germline CDR1 and CDR2: MNHEY and SVGAGI. V shed 5 bases and J 7 bases; nucleotides not matched to a gene: 7. The chain's CDR3 is CASSLTSGRRNTQYF. In nucleotides, the CDR3 is TGTGCCAGCAGTCTGACTAGCGGGAGACGCAATACGCAGTATTTT.

V usage is TRBV7-6 and J usage is TRBJ2-3; 10 bases agree with TRBD2. With V trimmed by 1 base and J by 6 bases, 10 bases remained unmatched. The CDR3 sequence is 17 residues long. In germline, CDR1 is SGHVS, CDR2 FNYEAQ. CDR3 nucleotides: TGTGCCAGCAGCTTAGAGGCTAGCGGGAGTCTGTTGGATACGCAGTATTTT. This codes for CASSLEASGSLLDTQYF.

This CDR3 is CASSLWTGNEQFF. CDR3 in DNA: TGTGCCAGCAGCTTGTGGACAGGGAATGAGCAGTTCTTC. The rearrangement uses TRBV11-3 and TRBJ2-1, with TRBD1 matching 8 bases. Germline V gene sequence: CDR1 SGHNT, CDR2 YENEEA. V lost 3 bases and J lost 7; bases outside the gene matches: 2. The CDR3 spans 13 residues.

The chain joins TRBV28 to TRBJ2-1, with TRBD2 as a possible D gene (5 bases). CDR3 length: 13 residues. Germline V gene data show CDR1 as MDHEN and CDR2 as SYDVKM. Trimming took off 7 bases at V and 5 bases at J, with 12 bases between the two ends. The CDR3 DNA is TGTGCCAGCATCCCCGTCGGGGACAATGAGCAGTTCTTC. Its protein product is CASIPVGDNEQFF.

This clone was counted a single time. The chain carries TRBV5-1 and TRBJ2-5; TRBD2 aligns across 9 bases. V was clipped by 3 bases and J by 5 bases; unmatched bases: 20. The V gene's germline CDR1 is SGHRS and CDR2 YFSETQ. The CDR3 is made up of 19 amino acids. The CDR3 loop reads CASSSKTERKRGENETQYF. CDR3 bases: TGCGCCAGCAGCTCGAAGACGGAACGTAAGCGGGGGGAAAATGAGACCCAGTACTTC. Based on the CDR3 plus reference TRBV5-1 and TRBJ2-5, the full variable domain is KAGVTQTPRYLIKTRGQQVTLSCSPISGHRSVSWYQQTPGQGLQFLFEYFSETQRNKGNFPGRFSGRQFSNSRSEMNVSTLELGDSALYLCASSSKTERKRGENETQYFGPGTRLLVL.

The chain carries TRBV2 and TRBJ2-7, with 10 bases identical to TRBD1. Germline-derived CDR1 and CDR2 are SNHLY and FYNNEI. The CDR3 runs to 13 residues. V shed 5 bases, J shed 7 bases, and the junction held 5 bases outside the gene matches. The CDR3 loop is CASSRQGAWEQYF. As DNA, the CDR3 is TGTGCCAGCAGTCGACAGGGGGCATGGGAGCAGTACTTC.